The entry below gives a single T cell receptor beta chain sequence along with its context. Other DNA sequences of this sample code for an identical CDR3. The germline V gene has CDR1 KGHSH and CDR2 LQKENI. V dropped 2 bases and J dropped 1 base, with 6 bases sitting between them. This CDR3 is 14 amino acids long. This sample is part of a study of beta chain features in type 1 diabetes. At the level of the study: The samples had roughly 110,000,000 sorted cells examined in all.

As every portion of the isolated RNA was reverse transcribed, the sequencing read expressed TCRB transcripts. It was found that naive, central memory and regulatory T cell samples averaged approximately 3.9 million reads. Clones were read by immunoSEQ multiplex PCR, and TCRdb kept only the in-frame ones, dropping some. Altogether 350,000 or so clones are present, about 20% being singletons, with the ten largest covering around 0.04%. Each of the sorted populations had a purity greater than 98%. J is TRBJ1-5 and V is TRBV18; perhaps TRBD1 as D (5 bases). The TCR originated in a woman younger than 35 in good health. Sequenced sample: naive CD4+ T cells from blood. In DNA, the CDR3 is TGTGCCAGCTCACCAGGACAAAGCAATCAGCCCCAGCATTTT. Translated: CASSPGQSNQPQHF. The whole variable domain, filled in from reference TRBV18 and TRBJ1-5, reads NAGVMQNPRHLVRRRGQEARLRCSPMKGHSHVYWYRQLPEEGLKFMVYLQKENIIDESGMPKERFSAEFPKEGPSILRIQQVVRGDSAAYFCASSPGQSNQPQHFGDGTRLSIL.